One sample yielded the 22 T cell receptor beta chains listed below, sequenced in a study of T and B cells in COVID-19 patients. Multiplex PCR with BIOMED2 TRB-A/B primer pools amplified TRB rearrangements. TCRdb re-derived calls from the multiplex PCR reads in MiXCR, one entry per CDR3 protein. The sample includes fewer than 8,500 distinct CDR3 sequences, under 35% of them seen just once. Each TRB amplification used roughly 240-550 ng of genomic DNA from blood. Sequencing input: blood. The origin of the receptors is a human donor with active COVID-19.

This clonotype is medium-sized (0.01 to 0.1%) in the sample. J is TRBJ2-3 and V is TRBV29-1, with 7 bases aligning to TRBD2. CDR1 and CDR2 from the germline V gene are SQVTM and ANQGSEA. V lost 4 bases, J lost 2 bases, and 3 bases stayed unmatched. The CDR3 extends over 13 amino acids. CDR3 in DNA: TGCAGCGTTGGTGGGGGGGACACAGATACGCAGTATTTT. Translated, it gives CSVGGGDTDTQYF.

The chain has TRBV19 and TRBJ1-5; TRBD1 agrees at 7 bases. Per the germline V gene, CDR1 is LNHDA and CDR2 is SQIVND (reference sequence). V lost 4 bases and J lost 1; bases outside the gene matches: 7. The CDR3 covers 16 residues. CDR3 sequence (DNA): TGTGCCAGTAGTAAGGCAGGGGGTCGGAGCAATCAGCCCCAGCATTTT. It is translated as CASSKAGGRSNQPQHF.

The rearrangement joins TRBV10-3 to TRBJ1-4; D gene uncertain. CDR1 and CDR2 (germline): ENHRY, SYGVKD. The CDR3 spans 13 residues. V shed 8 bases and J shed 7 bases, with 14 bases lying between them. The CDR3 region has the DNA TGTGCCATCTCTGACGACGCACCTGAAAAACTGTTTTTT. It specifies CAISDDAPEKLFF.

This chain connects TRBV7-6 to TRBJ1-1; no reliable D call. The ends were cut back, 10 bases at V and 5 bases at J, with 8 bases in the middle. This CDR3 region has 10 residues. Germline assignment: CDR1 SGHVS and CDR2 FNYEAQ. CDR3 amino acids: CAIDTTEAFF. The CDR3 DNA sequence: TGTGCCATCGACACGACTGAAGCTTTCTTT.

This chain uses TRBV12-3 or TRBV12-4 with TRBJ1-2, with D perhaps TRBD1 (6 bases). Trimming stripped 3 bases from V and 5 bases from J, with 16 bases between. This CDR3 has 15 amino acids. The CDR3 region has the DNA TGTGCCAGCAGTTTGAGGGGGGGCATAGGGTATGGCTACACCTTC. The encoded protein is CASSLRGGIGYGYTF.

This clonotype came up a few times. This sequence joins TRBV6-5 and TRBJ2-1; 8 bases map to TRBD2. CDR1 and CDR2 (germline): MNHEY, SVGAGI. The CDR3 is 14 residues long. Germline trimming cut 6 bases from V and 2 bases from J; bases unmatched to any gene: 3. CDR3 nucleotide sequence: TGTGCCAGCAGCCCGGGGGGGACCTACAATGAGCAGTTCTTC. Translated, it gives CASSPGGTYNEQFF.

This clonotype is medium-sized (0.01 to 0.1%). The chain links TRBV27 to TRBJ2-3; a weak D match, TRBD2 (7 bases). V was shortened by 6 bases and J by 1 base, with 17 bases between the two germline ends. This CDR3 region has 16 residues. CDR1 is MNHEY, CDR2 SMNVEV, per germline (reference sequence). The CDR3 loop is CASRLGRGGRTDTQYF. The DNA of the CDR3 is TGTGCCAGCAGATTGGGTAGGGGGGGCCGCACAGATACGCAGTATTTT.

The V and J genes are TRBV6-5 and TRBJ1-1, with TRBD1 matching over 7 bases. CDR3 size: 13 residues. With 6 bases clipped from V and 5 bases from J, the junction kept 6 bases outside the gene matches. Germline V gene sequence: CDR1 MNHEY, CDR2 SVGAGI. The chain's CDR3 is CASSRRQGTEAFF. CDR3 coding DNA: TGTGCCAGCAGCCGACGACAGGGAACTGAAGCTTTCTTT.

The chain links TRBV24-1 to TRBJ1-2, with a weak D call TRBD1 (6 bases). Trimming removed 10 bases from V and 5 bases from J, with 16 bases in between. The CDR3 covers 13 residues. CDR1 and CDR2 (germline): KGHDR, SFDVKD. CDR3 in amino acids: CATYTRTDYGYTF. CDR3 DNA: TGTGCCACTTATACGAGGACAGATTATGGCTACACCTTC.

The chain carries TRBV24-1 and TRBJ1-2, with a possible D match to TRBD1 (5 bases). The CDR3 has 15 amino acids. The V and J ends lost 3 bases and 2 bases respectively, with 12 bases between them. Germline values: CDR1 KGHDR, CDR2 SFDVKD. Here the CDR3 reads CATSDPGTANYGYTF. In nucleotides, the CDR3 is TGTGCCACCAGTGATCCCGGGACGGCAAACTATGGCTACACCTTC.

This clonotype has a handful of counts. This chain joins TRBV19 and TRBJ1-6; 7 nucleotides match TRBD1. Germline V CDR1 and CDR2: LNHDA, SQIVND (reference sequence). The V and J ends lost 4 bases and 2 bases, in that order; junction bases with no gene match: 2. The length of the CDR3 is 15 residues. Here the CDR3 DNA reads TGTGCCAGTAGTACGACAGGGCCCTATAATTCACCCCTCCACTTT. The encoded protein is CASSTTGPYNSPLHF.

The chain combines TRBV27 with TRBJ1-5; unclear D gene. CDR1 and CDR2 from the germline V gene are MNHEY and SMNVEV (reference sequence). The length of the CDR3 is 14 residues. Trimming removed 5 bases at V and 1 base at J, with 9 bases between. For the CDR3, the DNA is TGTGCCAGCAGTCCCCGTTGGAGCAATCAGCCCCAGCATTTT. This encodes CASSPRWSNQPQHF.

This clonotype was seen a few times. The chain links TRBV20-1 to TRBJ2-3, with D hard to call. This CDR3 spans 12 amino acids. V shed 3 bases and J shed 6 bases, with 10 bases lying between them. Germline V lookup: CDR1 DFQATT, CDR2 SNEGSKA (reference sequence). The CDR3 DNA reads TGCAGTGCTAGCAAAAGTGAGGATACGCAGTATTTT. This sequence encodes CSASKSEDTQYF.

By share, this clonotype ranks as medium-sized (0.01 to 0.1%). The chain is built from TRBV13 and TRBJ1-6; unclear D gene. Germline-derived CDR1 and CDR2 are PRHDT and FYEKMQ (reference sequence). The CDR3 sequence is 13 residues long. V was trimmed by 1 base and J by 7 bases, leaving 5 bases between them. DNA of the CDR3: TGTGCCAGCAGCTTAGTCAGGAATTCACCCCTCCACTTT. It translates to CASSLVRNSPLHF.

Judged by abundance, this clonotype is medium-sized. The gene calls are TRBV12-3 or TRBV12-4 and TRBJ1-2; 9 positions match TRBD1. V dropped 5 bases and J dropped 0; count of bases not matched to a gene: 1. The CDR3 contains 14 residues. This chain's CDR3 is CASSGTGPNYGYTF. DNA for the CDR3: TGTGCCAGCAGTGGGACAGGGCCTAACTATGGCTACACCTTC.

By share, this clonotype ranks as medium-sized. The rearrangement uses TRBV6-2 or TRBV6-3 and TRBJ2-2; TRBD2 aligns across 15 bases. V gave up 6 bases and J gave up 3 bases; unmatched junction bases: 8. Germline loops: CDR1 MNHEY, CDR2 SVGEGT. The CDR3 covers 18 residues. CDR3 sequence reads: CASRTGLAGGRHTGELFF. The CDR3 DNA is TGTGCCAGCAGAACCGGACTAGCGGGGGGGCGCCACACCGGGGAGCTGTTTTTT.

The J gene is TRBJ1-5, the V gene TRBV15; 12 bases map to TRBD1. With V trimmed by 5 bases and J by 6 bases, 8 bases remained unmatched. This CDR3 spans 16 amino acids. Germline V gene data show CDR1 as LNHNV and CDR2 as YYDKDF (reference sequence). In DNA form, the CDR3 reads TGTGCCACCAGCGACCGGGACAGGGGGCTTGGTCAGCCCCAGCATTTT. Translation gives CATSDRDRGLGQPQHF.

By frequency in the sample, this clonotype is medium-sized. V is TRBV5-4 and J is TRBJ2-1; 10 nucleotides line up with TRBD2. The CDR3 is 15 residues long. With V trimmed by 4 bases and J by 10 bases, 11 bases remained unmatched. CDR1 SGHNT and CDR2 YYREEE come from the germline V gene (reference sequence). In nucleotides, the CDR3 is TGTGCCAGCAGCCTCCCTAGCGGGGGCGTGGGGGAGCAGTTCTTC. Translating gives CASSLPSGGVGEQFF.

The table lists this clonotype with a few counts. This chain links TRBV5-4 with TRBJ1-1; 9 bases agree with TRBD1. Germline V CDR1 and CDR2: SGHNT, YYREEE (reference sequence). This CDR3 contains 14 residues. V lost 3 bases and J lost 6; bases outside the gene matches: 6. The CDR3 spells CASSSGTGFPEAFF. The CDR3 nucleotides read TGTGCCAGCAGCTCCGGGACAGGGTTCCCTGAAGCTTTCTTT.

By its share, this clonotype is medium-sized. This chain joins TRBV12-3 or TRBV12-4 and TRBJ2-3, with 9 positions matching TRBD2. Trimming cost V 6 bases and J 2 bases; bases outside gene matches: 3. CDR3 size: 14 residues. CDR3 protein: CASRIAGVTDTQYF. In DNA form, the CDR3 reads TGTGCCAGCAGAATAGCGGGGGTCACAGATACGCAGTATTTT.

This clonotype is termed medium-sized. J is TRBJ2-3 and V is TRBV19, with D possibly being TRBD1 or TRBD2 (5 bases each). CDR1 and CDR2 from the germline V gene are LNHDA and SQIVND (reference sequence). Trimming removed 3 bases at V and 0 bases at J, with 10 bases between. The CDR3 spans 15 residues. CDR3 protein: CASSIGGGSTDTQYF. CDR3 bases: TGTGCCAGTAGTATTGGGGGTGGTAGCACAGATACGCAGTATTTT. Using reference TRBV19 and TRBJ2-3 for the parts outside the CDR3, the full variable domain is DGGITQSPKYLFRKEGQNVTLSCEQNLNHDAMYWYRQDPGQGLRLIYYSQIVNDFQKGDIAEGYSVSREKKESFPLTVTSAQKNPTAFYLCASSIGGGSTDTQYFGPGTRLTVL.

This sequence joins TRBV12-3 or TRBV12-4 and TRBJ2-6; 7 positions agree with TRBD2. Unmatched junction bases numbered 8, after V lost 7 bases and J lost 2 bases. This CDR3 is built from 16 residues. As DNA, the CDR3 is TGTGCCAGCACCATCTACCGGGGGGCTGGGGCCAACGTCCTGACTTTC. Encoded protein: CASTIYRGAGANVLTF.